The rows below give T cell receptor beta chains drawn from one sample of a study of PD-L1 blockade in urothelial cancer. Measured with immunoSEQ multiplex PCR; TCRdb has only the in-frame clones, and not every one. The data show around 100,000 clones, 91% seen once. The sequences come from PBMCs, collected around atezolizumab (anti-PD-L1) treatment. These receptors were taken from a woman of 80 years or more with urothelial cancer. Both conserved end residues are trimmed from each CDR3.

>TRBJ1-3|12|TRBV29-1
SVDLSGAGNTIY
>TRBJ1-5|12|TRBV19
ASSIVGSEQPQH
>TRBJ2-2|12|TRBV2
ASTRMGGTGELF
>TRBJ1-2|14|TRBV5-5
ASSRNRQGLGYGYT
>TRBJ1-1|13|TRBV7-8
ASSAAGFMNTEAF
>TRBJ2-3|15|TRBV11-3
ASSTRTSGTSTDTQY
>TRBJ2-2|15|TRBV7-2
ASSLTSTGTSPGELF
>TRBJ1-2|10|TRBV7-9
ASAGQEGGYT
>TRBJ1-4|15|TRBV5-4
ASSFTSGTSTNEKLF
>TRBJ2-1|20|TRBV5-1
ASSRQRFGGNRDSHLYNEQF
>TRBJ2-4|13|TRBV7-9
ASSSALIAKNIQY
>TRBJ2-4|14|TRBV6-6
ASSPGGGRRENIQY
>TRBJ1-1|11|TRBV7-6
ASSRDRGAEAF
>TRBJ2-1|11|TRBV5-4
ASSLARSDEQF
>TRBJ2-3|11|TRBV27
ASSLETGEVRY
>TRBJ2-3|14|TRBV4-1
ASSQGTGGRTDTQY
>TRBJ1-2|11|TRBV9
ASTPTGVAPFL
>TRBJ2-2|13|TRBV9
ASSLRGGDTGELF
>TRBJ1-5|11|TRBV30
AWSREGDQPQH
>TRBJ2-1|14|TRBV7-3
ASSLGVSMVVDEQF
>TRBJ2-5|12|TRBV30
AWSERGNQETQY
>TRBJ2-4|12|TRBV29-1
SVEPRTGKNIQY
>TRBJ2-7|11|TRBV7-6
ASSLEAGTEQY
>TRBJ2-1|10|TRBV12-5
ASGLAGYEQF
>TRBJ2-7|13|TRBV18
ASSPTGQGSYEQY
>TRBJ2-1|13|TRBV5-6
ASSRRTSDVDEQF
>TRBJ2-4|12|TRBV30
AWRLAGDEDIQY
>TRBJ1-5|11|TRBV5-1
ASSVQTDQPQH
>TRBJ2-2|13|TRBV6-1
ASSVGTSGTGELF
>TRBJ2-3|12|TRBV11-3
ASSPRQGTDTQY
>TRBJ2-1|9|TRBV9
ASSRGGEGF
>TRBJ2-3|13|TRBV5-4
ASSQGAGGADTQY
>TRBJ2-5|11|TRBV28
ASRPTEEETQY